This T cell receptor (beta chain) was found in a study of T cell responses to AZD1222 COVID-19 vaccine. Study-level points and caveats: Among AZD1222 vaccinees, only 5 to 7 were seropositive at baseline. Clonal diversity was possibly underestimated, and white British individuals and females predominated among donors.

Here immunoSEQ multiplex PCR was the method, and the copy in TCRdb shows in-frame clones only, minus some. This table has some 180,000 clones, 85% to 95% appearing once. Notes on this clone: The antigen is unknown.

V gave up 8 bases and J gave up 4 bases, with 14 bases separating them. The CDR3 sequence is 14 residues long. Germline V gene lookup returns CDR1 LNHDA and CDR2 SQIVND (reference sequence). The chain is built from TRBV19 and TRBJ2-2; possible D gene TRBD1, 6 bases. The sequence derives from an adult in good health. The material was peripheral blood, obtained on day 0 of AZD1222 vaccination. This CDR3 reads CASRTDSTTGELFF. The CDR3 DNA reads as TGTGCCAGTCGGACGGACAGCACCACCGGGGAGCTGTTTTTT.